This TCR beta chain was recorded in a study of regulatory T cells in long-lasting Graves disease. Points from the study as a whole: Persistent cases favored TRBV28, TRBJ1-2 and TRBJ2-5. Examination was confined to peripheral blood, excluding thyroid tissue.

The V end was cut by 1 base, the J end by 3 bases, with 7 bases between. This CDR3 is 13 amino acids long. From germline, CDR1 is SGHTA and CDR2 FQGNSA. With respect to this clonotype: Antigen: not known.

To make TCR beta libraries, researchers used iRepertoire HTBI primers and Arm-PCR of CDR3 regions. TCRdb called the multiplex PCR reads again in MiXCR, with one record for every CDR3 protein. The table lists 310,000 or so distinct CDR3 sequences, 22% of them singletons. The time point is: persistent/refractory GD, antithyroid drugs over 5 years with positive TRAb. From RNA extracted from PBMCs, the TCR library was made. A volume of nine milliliters of peripheral blood was collected in EDTA tubes. The sequence came from a female donor with Graves disease. The sequenced sample was peripheral blood mononuclear cells (PBMCs), obtained when the disease was refractory, from a patient treated with antithyroid drugs. The chain employs TRBV7-2 and TRBJ2-7; D ambiguous. CDR3 amino acids: CASSLDELYEQYF. CDR3 coding DNA: TGTGCCAGCAGCTTAGACGAACTCTACGAGCAGTACTTC.